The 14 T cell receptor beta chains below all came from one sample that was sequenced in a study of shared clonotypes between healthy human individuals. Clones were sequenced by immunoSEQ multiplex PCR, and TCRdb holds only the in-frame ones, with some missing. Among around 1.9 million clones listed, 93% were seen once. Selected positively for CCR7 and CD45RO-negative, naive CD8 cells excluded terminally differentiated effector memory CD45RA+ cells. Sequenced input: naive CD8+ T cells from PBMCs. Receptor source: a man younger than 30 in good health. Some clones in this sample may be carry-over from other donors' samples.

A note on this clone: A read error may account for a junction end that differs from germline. The CDR3 DNA reads as TGTGCCAGCAGCTTAGACCCCCTAGCGTGGGGAACAGATACGCAGTATTTC. Its translation: CASSLDPLAWGTDTQYF. V gene TRBV7-8 combines with J gene TRBJ2-3; tentatively, D is TRBD2 (6 bases). In germline, CDR1 is SGHVS, CDR2 FQNEAQ. CDR3 length: 17 residues.

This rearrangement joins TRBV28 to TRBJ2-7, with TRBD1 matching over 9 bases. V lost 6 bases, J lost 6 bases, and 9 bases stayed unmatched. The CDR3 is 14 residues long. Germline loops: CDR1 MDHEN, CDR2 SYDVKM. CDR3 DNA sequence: TGTGCCAGCAGCCCCGGGACAGGGAAGTTCGAGCAGTACTTC. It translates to CASSPGTGKFEQYF. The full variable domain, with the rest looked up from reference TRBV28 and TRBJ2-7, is DVKVTQSSRYLVKRTGEKVFLECVQDMDHENMFWYRQDPGLGLRLIYFSYDVKMKEKGDIPEGYSVSREKKERFSLILESASTNQTSMYLCASSPGTGKFEQYFGPGTRLTVT.

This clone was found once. The CDR3 region is CASRLDRSSYNEQFF. CDR3 nucleotide sequence: TGCGCCAGCAGACTGGACCGGAGCTCCTACAATGAGCAGTTCTTC. This sequence joins TRBV10-2 and TRBJ2-1; D is undetermined. Germline V CDR1 and CDR2: WSHSY, SAAADI. V dropped 6 bases and J dropped 0 bases, with 12 bases sitting between them. The CDR3 spans 15 residues.

CDR3 amino acids: CASSFRQGAGTEAFF. The CDR3 region has the DNA TGTGCCAGCAGCTTTCGACAGGGGGCCGGGACTGAAGCTTTCTTT. The J gene is TRBJ1-1, the V gene TRBV11-3; 10 nucleotides line up with TRBD1. V trimming: 3 bases; J trimming: 5 bases; junction bases outside the gene matches: 6. The V gene's germline CDR1 is SGHNT and CDR2 YENEEA. The CDR3 loop spans 15 amino acids.

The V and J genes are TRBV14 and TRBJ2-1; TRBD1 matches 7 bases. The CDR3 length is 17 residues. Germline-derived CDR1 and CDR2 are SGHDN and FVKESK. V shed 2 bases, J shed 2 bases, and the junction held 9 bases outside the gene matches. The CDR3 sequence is CASSQKGTGVAYNEQFF. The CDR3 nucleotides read TGTGCCAGCAGCCAAAAGGGTACAGGGGTGGCCTACAATGAGCAGTTCTTC.

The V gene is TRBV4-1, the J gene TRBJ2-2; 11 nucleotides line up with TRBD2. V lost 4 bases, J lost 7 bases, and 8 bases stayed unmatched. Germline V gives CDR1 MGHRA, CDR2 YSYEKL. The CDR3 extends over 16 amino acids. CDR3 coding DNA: TGCGCCAGCAGCCCAAAGCCGGGACTAGCGGTCGGGGAGCTGTTTTTT. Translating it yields CASSPKPGLAVGELFF.

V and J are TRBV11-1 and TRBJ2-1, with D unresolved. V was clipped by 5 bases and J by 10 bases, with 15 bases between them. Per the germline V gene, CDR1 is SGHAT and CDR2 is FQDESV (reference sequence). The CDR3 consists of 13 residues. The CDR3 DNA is TGTGCCAGCAGCCAGATAATCGGAAGAGAGCAGTTCTTC. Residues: CASSQIIGREQFF.

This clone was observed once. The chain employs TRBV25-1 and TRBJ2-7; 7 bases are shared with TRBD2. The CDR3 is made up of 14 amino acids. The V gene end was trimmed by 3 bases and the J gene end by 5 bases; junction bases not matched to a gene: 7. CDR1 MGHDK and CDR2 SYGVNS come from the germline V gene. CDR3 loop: CASSDSREGHEQYF. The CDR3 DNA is TGTGCCAGCAGTGACAGCAGGGAGGGCCACGAGCAGTACTTC.

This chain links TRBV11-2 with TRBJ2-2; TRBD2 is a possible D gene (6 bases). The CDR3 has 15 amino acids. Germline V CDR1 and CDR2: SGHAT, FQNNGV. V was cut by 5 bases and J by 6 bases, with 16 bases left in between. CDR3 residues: CASSPRSGPAGELFF. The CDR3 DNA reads TGTGCCAGCAGCCCCCGGAGCGGGCCCGCCGGGGAGCTGTTTTTT.

CDR3 DNA sequence: TGTGCCAGCAGGGAGACTAGCGGGAGAGGGTATTTT. This encodes CASRETSGRGYF. V usage is TRBV2 and J usage is TRBJ2-3; 12 nucleotides align to TRBD2. CDR3 length equals 12 residues. V was pared by 6 bases and J by 14 bases, with 6 bases of the junction left unmatched. Germline values: CDR1 SNHLY, CDR2 FYNNEI.

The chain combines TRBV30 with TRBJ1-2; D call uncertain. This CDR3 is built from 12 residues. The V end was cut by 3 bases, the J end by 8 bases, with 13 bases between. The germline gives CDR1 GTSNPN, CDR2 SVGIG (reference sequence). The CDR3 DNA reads TGTGCCTGGAGGTTTATGGTTGGCGGCTACACCTTC. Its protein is CAWRFMVGGYTF.

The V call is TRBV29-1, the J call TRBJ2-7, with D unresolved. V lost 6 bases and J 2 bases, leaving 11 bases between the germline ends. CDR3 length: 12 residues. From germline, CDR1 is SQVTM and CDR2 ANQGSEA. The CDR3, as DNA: TGCAGCGTACGTGGTGTAGCCTACGAGCAGTACTTC. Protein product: CSVRGVAYEQYF.

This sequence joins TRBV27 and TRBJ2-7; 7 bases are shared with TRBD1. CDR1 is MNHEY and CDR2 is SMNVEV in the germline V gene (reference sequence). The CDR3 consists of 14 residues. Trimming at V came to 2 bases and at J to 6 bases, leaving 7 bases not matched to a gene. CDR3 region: CASSLGTRQGEQYF. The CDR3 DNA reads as TGTGCCAGCAGTTTAGGCACACGACAGGGCGAGCAGTACTTC.

The CDR3 DNA follows: TGTGCCAGCAGTTCACTAGCGGGTATGGTCTACGAGCAGTACTTC. Encoded protein: CASSSLAGMVYEQYF. The rearrangement uses TRBV27 and TRBJ2-7, with 9 bases identical to TRBD2. This CDR3 has 15 residues. The V gene's germline CDR1 is MNHEY and CDR2 SMNVEV (reference sequence). With V trimmed by 4 bases and J by 3 bases, 7 bases remained unmatched.